Presented here are 28 T cell receptor beta chains from one specimen sequenced in a study of T cells after posttransplantation cyclophosphamide. Profiling relied on immunoSEQ multiplex PCR, and the TCRdb table lists in-frame clones only, not all of them. Observed in the sample are about 24,000 clones, none of them singletons. Source material: PBMCs. Source of these receptors: a woman between 45 and 65 years old in good health, CMV-negative, and a related stem cell transplant donor.

Ten or more counts support this clone. V and J are TRBV18 and TRBJ1-5; D is unresolved. Between the trimmed V and J ends, which lost 6 bases and 0 bases, there was a span of 12 bases. The CDR3 has 15 residues. CDR1 KGHSH and CDR2 LQKENI come from the germline V gene. CDR3 in amino acids: CASSQTRDSNQPQHF. The CDR3 DNA is TGTGCCAGCTCCCAGACTAGGGATAGCAATCAGCCCCAGCATTTT.

In this sample, this clone turned up many times. CDR3 DNA sequence: TGCGCCAGCAGCAAGGACAGGGCGAGATACAATGAGCAGTTCTTC. Translated: CASSKDRARYNEQFF. V and J are TRBV5-1 and TRBJ2-1; TRBD1 matches at 8 bases. J was trimmed by 4 bases and V by 4 bases; bases with no gene match: 7. Germline CDR1 SGHRS, CDR2 YFSETQ. The CDR3 loop spans 15 amino acids.

This clone was seen a handful of times. The gene calls are TRBV30 and TRBJ1-6; 9 bases line up with TRBD1. Germline V lookup: CDR1 GTSNPN, CDR2 SVGIG (reference sequence). The CDR3 runs 15 residues. Trimming removed 3 bases from V and 4 bases from J; junction bases left unmatched: 4. The CDR3 spells CAWRGGQGYNSPLHF. The CDR3 DNA reads as TGTGCCTGGAGGGGGGGACAGGGTTATAATTCACCCCTCCACTTT.

The table lists this clone with many counts. The chain recombines TRBV27 with TRBJ1-5; 9 bases align to TRBD1. The ends lost 3 bases at V and 0 bases at J; junction bases unmatched: 9. The CDR3 totals 18 residues. In germline, CDR1 is MNHEY, CDR2 SMNVEV (reference sequence). CDR3 nucleotide sequence: TGTGCCAGCAGTTTGAGACAGGGGGGCCCTGATAGCAATCAGCCCCAGCATTTT. Its protein product is CASSLRQGGPDSNQPQHF.

This clone showed up many times. V usage is TRBV18 and J usage is TRBJ2-5, with 10 bases identical to TRBD1. The CDR3 runs to 15 residues. Per germline, CDR1 KGHSH and CDR2 LQKENI. V gave up 5 bases and J gave up 2 bases; unmatched junction bases: 5. CDR3 bases: TGTGCCAGCTCAACCCCGGGACAGGGGCAAGAGACCCAGTACTTC. Translation: CASSTPGQGQETQYF.

This clone was counted ten times or more. This chain uses TRBV5-1 with TRBJ1-2; 12 positions match TRBD1. After removal of 3 bases from V and 3 bases from J, the junction contained 9 bases not matched to a gene. The CDR3 contains 17 residues. Germline CDR1 is SGHRS and CDR2 is YFSETQ. The CDR3, as DNA: TGCGCCAGCAGCTCCCGGGACAGGGGGCGGCCGGACTATGGCTACACCTTC. As protein: CASSSRDRGRPDYGYTF.

This clone was picked up many times. The rearrangement links TRBV9 to TRBJ2-1, with 16 bases matching TRBD2. The CDR3 covers 15 residues. Germline trimming cut 3 bases from V and 14 bases from J; bases unmatched to any gene: 8. Germline CDR1 reads SGDLS; CDR2 reads YYNGEE. CDR3 sequence (DNA): TGTGCCAGCAGCGCCGGGACTAGCGGGGGGGCGGAGGAGTTCTTC. Its translation is CASSAGTSGGAEEFF.

This clone occurred many times. One end of the junction fails to match germline, which may point to a read error. In DNA form, the CDR3 reads TGCGCCAGAAGCTTGGTAGGGGGGGGGATGAACACTGAAGCTTTCTTT. It specifies CARSLVGGGMNTEAFF. The chain carries TRBV5-1 and TRBJ1-1; D is perhaps TRBD1 (6 bases). This CDR3 spans 16 amino acids. Germline values: CDR1 SGHRS, CDR2 YFSETQ.

This clone was picked up many times. The genes are TRBV27 and TRBJ2-3; a possible D gene is TRBD2 (5 bases). V was shortened by 2 bases and J by 5 bases, with 11 bases between the two germline ends. CDR1 and CDR2 (germline): MNHEY, SMNVEV (reference sequence). CDR3 length equals 14 residues. The CDR3 sequence: CASSLQVGEDTQYF. The CDR3 nucleotides read TGTGCCAGCAGTTTACAAGTGGGAGAAGATACGCAGTATTTT.

This clone was picked up many times. The gene calls are TRBV7-9 and TRBJ2-1; 10 bases fit TRBD2. The CDR3 totals 17 residues. The germline gives CDR1 SEHNR, CDR2 FQNEAQ (reference sequence). After removal of 3 bases from V and 7 bases from J, the junction contained 12 bases not matched to a gene. The CDR3, as DNA: TGTGCCAGCAGCTTTGCTCCCTTGGGACTAGCGTCTAATGAGCAGTTCTTC. It specifies CASSFAPLGLASNEQFF.

A few counts support this clone. This chain joins TRBV4-3 and TRBJ1-5; D possibly corresponds to TRBD1 (5 bases). CDR1 and CDR2 (germline): LGHNA, YSLEER. The V end lost 2 bases, the J end lost 6 bases, and 14 bases lay between the germline ends. The CDR3 contains 15 residues. For the CDR3, the DNA is TGCGCCAGCAGCCAACACACCGCAGGGCGTCAGCCCCAGCATTTT. Translating gives CASSQHTAGRQPQHF.

This clone has a count of ten or more. The genes are TRBV28 and TRBJ2-1; 9 nucleotides match TRBD2. Losses at the gene ends were 3 bases for V and 9 bases for J; bases not matched to a gene: 9. CDR3 length equals 15 residues. CDR1 is MDHEN and CDR2 is SYDVKM in the germline V gene. CDR3 region: CASSFPSGNGGEQFF. The DNA of the CDR3 is TGTGCCAGCAGTTTCCCTAGCGGGAATGGTGGTGAGCAGTTCTTC.

This clone was detected many times. The chain uses TRBV2 and TRBJ2-5; TRBD1 matches 10 bases. The CDR3 totals 16 residues. Germline values: CDR1 SNHLY, CDR2 FYNNEI. The J segment lost 3 bases and the V segment lost 4 bases, leaving 8 bases of the junction unmatched. The CDR3 loop is CASSANTGTGEETQYF. The CDR3, as DNA: TGTGCCAGCAGTGCAAATACCGGGACAGGGGAAGAGACCCAGTACTTC.

This clone was seen repeatedly, ten times or more. The genes are TRBV15 and TRBJ2-3; 9 bases line up with TRBD2. Trimming cost V 8 bases and J 5 bases; bases outside gene matches: 8. Germline V gene lookup returns CDR1 LNHNV and CDR2 YYDKDF (reference sequence). This CDR3 has 14 residues. CDR3 loop: CATRGLAGKDTQYF. Here the CDR3 DNA reads TGTGCCACCCGCGGCCTAGCGGGGAAAGATACGCAGTATTTT.

This clone was observed at least ten times. V is TRBV5-1 and J is TRBJ2-4, with D tentatively TRBD2 (5 bases). Germline V lookup: CDR1 SGHRS, CDR2 YFSETQ. The CDR3 loop spans 16 amino acids. V was cut by 0 bases and J by 0 bases, with 10 bases left in between. CDR3: CASSLAPGLAKNIQYF. Written as DNA, the CDR3 is TGCGCCAGCAGCTTGGCCCCCGGACTAGCCAAAAACATTCAGTACTTC.

This clone has ten or more counts. The chain recombines TRBV6-1 with TRBJ2-3; 9 bases fit TRBD1. Trimming took 10 bases from V and 3 from J; bases not matched to a gene: 8. The CDR3 consists of 14 residues. Looked up from germline, CDR1 is MNHNS and CDR2 is SASEGT. CDR3 in amino acids: CANHRGPETDTQYF. In nucleotides, the CDR3 is TGTGCCAACCACAGGGGGCCTGAAACAGATACGCAGTATTTT.

In its sample, this clone was seen many times. The chain joins TRBV13 to TRBJ2-2; D is perhaps TRBD1 (6 bases). The CDR3 totals 18 residues. Between the trimmed V and J ends, which lost 1 base and 8 bases, there was a span of 23 bases. Germline loops: CDR1 PRHDT, CDR2 FYEKMQ (reference sequence). The CDR3: CASSLEGIGTPRSGELFF. CDR3 DNA: TGTGCCAGCAGCTTAGAAGGTATCGGGACACCCCGGTCGGGGGAGCTGTTTTTT.

This clone showed up many times. The chain has TRBV10-3 and TRBJ2-5; TRBD2 agrees at 12 bases. Germline values: CDR1 ENHRY, CDR2 SYGVKD. Trimming took 3 bases from V and 11 from J; bases not matched to a gene: 10. The CDR3 consists of 15 residues. The CDR3 loop reads CAISDPSGGVAEQYF. The CDR3 DNA sequence: TGTGCCATCAGTGACCCTAGCGGGGGGGTCGCGGAGCAGTACTTC.

There are many counts of this clone. The genes are TRBV11-2 and TRBJ2-4, with 8 bases identical to TRBD2. This CDR3 region has 14 residues. Germline CDR1 reads SGHAT; CDR2 reads FQNNGV. J gave up 8 bases and V 0 bases, and 3 bases lay outside the gene matches. In DNA form, the CDR3 reads TGTGCCAGCAGCTTAGATCCGGGGGGGGACATTCAGTACTTC. Its translation: CASSLDPGGDIQYF.

This clone occurred many times. The chain combines TRBV2 with TRBJ1-4; D might be TRBD1 (6 bases). This CDR3 is 15 amino acids long. CDR1 SNHLY and CDR2 FYNNEI come from the germline V gene. Trimming took 6 bases from V and 7 from J, leaving 18 bases between them. DNA for the CDR3: TGTGCCAGCAGACGAACCGGGACACTTCTTGAAAAACTGTTTTTT. It specifies CASRRTGTLLEKLFF.

This clone was picked up many times. The rearrangement links TRBV4-3 to TRBJ2-3; 16 bases align to TRBD2. The ends lost 4 bases at V and 0 bases at J; junction bases unmatched: 13. The germline CDR1 and CDR2 sequences are LGHNA and YSLEER. This CDR3 region has 21 residues. DNA of the CDR3: TGCGCCAGCAGCCTAGCGGCCGGGACTAGCGGGGGGGGAACAAGCACAGATACGCAGTATTTT. The encoded protein is CASSLAAGTSGGGTSTDTQYF.

Many counts were recorded for this clone. The genes are TRBV15 and TRBJ2-7, with D maybe TRBD1 (6 bases). Germline assignment: CDR1 LNHNV and CDR2 YYDKDF (reference sequence). The CDR3 has 17 amino acids. Deletions cut 0 bases from V and 2 bases from J, with 17 bases between. CDR3 region: CATSREALTGTPYEQYF. In nucleotides, the CDR3 is TGTGCCACCAGCAGAGAAGCTTTGACAGGCACTCCCTACGAGCAGTACTTC.

This clone occurred many times. The V call is TRBV7-2, the J call TRBJ1-2; perhaps TRBD1 as D (6 bases). Trimming took 2 bases from V and 4 from J, leaving 11 bases between them. Germline CDR1 SGHTA, CDR2 FQGNSA. The CDR3 consists of 14 residues. The CDR3: CASSLSTGLYGYTF. DNA of the CDR3: TGTGCCAGCAGCTTATCGACAGGACTCTATGGCTACACCTTC.

This clone occurred many times. This chain links TRBV5-6 with TRBJ2-3; 11 nucleotides align to TRBD2. Trimming at V came to 0 bases and at J to 5 bases, leaving 8 bases not matched to a gene. The CDR3 is 17 amino acids. Germline V lookup: CDR1 SGHDT, CDR2 YYEEEE. The CDR3 spells CASSLGVAGGRGDTQYF. Here the CDR3 DNA reads TGTGCCAGCAGCTTGGGGGTAGCGGGGGGGAGAGGAGATACGCAGTATTTT.

This clone is classed as medium-sized. The rearrangement joins TRBV19 to TRBJ2-5, with no clear D. Germline assignment: CDR1 LNHDA and CDR2 SQIVND (reference sequence). V was shortened by 3 bases and J by 1 base, with 12 bases between the two germline ends. This CDR3 spans 15 amino acids. The CDR3 spells CASSIQAPLQETQYF. As DNA, the CDR3 is TGTGCCAGTAGTATCCAGGCCCCCCTCCAAGAGACCCAGTACTTC. Combining the CDR3 with reference TRBV19 and TRBJ2-5 gives the whole variable domain DGGITQSPKYLFRKEGQNVTLSCEQNLNHDAMYWYRQDPGQGLRLIYYSQIVNDFQKGDIAEGYSVSREKKESFPLTVTSAQKNPTAFYLCASSIQAPLQETQYFGPGTRLLVL.

Many counts were recorded for this clone. CDR3 DNA: TGTGCCAGCAGCTTGGAGGGTCGGCAGGCGGGGGGCTACACCTTC. It codes for CASSLEGRQAGGYTF. V gene TRBV5-5 combines with J gene TRBJ1-2; D uncertain. The CDR3 contains 15 residues. With 0 bases removed from V and 8 bases from J, the gap between germline ends came to 17 bases. Germline V gene data show CDR1 as SGHKS and CDR2 as YYEKEE (reference sequence).

Ten or more counts support this clone. The rearrangement links TRBV7-8 to TRBJ2-1; the match to TRBD2 covers 12 bases. Germline-derived CDR1 and CDR2 are SGHVS and FQNEAQ. Unmatched junction bases numbered 6, after V lost 2 bases and J lost 4 bases. The CDR3 runs to 17 residues. CDR3 protein: CASSLRLAGGSYNEQFF. The CDR3 DNA reads as TGTGCCAGCAGCTTACGGCTAGCGGGGGGGTCATACAATGAGCAGTTCTTC.

This clone was counted at least ten times. The rearrangement links TRBV11-1 to TRBJ1-6; D is ambiguous. Germline V gives CDR1 SGHAT, CDR2 FQDESV (reference sequence). With 1 base removed from V and 10 bases from J, the gap between germline ends came to 11 bases. The CDR3 is 14 amino acids. The CDR3 spells CASSLERSKSPLHF. The DNA for the CDR3 is TGTGCCAGCAGCTTAGAGCGGTCCAAATCACCCCTCCACTTT.